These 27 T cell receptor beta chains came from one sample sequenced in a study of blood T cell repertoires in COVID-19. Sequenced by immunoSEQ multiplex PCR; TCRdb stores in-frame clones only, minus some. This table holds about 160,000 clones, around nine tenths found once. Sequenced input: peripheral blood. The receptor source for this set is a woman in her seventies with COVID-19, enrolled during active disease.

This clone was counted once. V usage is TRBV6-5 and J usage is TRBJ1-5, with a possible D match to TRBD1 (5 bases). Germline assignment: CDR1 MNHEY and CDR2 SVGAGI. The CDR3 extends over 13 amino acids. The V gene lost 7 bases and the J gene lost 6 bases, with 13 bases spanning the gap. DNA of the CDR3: TGTGCCAGCAAGGCGGGGCTGGTTCAGCCCCAGCATTTT. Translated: CASKAGLVQPQHF.

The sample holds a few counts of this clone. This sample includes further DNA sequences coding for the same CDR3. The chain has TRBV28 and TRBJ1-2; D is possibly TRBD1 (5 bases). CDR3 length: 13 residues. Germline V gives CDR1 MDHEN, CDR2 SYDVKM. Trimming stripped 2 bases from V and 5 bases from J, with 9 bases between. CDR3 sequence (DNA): TGTGCCAGCAGTTTACAGGGTAGTTATGGCTACACCTTC. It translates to CASSLQGSYGYTF.

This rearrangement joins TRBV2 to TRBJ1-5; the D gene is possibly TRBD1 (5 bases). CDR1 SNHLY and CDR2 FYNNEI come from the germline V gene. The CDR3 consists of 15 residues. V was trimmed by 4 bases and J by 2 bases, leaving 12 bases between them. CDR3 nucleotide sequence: TGTGCCAGCAGTGGGGCAGGGATGGGCAATCAGCCCCAGCATTTT. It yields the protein CASSGAGMGNQPQHF.

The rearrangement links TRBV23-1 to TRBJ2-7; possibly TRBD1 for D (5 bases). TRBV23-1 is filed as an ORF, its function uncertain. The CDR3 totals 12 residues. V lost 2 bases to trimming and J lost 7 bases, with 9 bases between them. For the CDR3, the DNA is TGCGCCAGCAGTCAAAGGGGTTGGGAGCAGTACTTC. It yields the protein CASSQRGWEQYF.

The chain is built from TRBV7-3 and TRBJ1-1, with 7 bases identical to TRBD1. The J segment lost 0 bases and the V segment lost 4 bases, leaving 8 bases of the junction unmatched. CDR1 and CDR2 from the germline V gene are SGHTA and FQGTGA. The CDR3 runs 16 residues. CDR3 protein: CASSSSRDSMNTEAFF. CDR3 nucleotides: TGTGCCAGCAGCTCCAGCCGGGACAGCATGAACACTGAAGCTTTCTTT.

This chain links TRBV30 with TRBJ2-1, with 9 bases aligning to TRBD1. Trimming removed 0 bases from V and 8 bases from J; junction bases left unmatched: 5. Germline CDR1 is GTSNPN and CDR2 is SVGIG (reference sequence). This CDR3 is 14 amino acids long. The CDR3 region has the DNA TGTGCCTGGAGTGTACAGGGGGCGAGTGATGAGCAGTTCTTC. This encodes CAWSVQGASDEQFF.

In DNA form, the CDR3 reads TGCGCCAGCAGTCGCAGGGTAGGCACAGATACGCAGTATTTT. This encodes CASSRRVGTDTQYF. The chain employs TRBV5-1 and TRBJ2-3; weak D call: TRBD1 (5 bases). V lost 5 bases and J lost 1, with 11 bases in between. The CDR3 covers 14 residues. Germline V gives CDR1 SGHRS, CDR2 YFSETQ.

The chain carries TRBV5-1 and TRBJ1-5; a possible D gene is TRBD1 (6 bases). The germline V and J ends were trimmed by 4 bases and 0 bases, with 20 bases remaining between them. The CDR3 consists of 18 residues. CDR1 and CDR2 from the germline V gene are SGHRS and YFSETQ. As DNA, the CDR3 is TGCGCCAGCAGCCCCTGTAAACAGGGATTGTATAGCAATCAGCCCCAGCATTTT. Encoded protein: CASSPCKQGLYSNQPQHF.

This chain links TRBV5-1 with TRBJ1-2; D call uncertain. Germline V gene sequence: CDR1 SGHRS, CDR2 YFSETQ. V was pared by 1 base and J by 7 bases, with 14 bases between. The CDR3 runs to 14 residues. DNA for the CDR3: TGCGCCAGCAGCTTGAGGCCGGGAGCGGGTGGCTACACCTTC. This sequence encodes CASSLRPGAGGYTF. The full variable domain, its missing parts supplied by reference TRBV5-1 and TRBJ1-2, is KAGVTQTPRYLIKTRGQQVTLSCSPISGHRSVSWYQQTPGQGLQFLFEYFSETQRNKGNFPGRFSGRQFSNSRSEMNVSTLELGDSALYLCASSLRPGAGGYTFGSGTRLTVV.

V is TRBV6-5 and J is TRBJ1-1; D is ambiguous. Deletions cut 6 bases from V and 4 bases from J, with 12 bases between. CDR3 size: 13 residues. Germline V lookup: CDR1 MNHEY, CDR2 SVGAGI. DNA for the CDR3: TGTGCCAGCAGCCTACGGAGCACCACTGAAGCTTTCTTT. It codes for CASSLRSTTEAFF.

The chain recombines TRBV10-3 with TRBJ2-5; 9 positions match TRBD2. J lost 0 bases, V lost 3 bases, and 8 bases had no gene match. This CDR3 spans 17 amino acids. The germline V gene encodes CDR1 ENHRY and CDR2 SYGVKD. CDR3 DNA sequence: TGTGCCATCAGTGACCGAAGGGCGGGGGGGCACCAAGAGACCCAGTACTTC. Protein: CAISDRRAGGHQETQYF.

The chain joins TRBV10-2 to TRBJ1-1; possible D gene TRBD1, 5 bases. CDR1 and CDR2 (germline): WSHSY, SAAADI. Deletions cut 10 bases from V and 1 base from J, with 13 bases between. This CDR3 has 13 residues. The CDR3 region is CAIRQRRNTEAFF. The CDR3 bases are TGCGCCATCCGACAGCGCCGGAACACTGAAGCTTTCTTT.

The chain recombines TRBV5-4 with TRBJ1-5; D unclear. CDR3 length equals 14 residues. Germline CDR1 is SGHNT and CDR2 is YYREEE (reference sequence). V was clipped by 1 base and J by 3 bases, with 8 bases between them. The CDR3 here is CASSLRGFNQPQHF. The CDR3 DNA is TGTGCCAGCAGCTTGAGAGGGTTCAATCAGCCCCAGCATTTT. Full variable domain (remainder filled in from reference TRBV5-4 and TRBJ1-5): ETGVTQSPTHLIKTRGQQVTLRCSSQSGHNTVSWYQQALGQGPQFIFQYYREEENGRGNFPPRFSGLQFPNYSSELNVNALELDDSALYLCASSLRGFNQPQHFGDGTRLSIL.

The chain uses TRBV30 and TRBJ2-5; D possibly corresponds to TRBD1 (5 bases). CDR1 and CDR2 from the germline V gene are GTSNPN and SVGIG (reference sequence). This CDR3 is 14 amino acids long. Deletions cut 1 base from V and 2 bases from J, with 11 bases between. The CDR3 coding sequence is TGTGCCTGGAGTGGGGTGGGGCAGCAAGAGACCCAGTACTTC. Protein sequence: CAWSGVGQQETQYF.

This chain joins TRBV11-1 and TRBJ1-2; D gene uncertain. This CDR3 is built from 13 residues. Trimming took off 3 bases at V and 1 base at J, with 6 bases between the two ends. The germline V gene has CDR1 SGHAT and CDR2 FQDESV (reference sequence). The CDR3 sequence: CASSFSINYGYTF. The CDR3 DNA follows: TGTGCCAGCAGCTTTTCCATTAACTATGGCTACACCTTC.

CDR3 DNA sequence: TGTGCCAGCAGGAGCTTATATGGGAGGCCGCTGGAGGAGCAGTTCTTC. This gives the protein CASRSLYGRPLEEQFF. The chain uses TRBV11-2 and TRBJ2-1; D is possibly TRBD2 (6 bases). CDR1 and CDR2 from the germline V gene are SGHAT and FQNNGV. The length of the CDR3 is 16 residues. V was trimmed by 6 bases and J by 10 bases, leaving 25 bases between them.

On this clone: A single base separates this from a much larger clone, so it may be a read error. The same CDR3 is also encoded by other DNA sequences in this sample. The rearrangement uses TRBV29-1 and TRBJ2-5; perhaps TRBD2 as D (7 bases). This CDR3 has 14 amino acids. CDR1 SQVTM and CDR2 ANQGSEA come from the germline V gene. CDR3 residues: CRVGGLGGGETQYF. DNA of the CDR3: TGCCGCGTTGGGGGCCTGGGGGGGGGAGAGACCCAGTACTTC.

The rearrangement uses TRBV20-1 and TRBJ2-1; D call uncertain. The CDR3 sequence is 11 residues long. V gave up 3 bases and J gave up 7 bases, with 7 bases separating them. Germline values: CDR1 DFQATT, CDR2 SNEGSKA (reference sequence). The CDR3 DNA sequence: TGCAGTGCTAGTGGCGGTAATGAGCAGTTCTTC. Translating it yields CSASGGNEQFF.

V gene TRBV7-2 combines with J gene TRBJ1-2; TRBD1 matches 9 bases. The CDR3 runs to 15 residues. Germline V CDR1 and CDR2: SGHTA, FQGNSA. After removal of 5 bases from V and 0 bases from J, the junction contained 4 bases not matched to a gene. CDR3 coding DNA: TGTGCCAGCAGCAACCGACAGGGGGCTAACTATGGCTACACCTTC. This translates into CASSNRQGANYGYTF.

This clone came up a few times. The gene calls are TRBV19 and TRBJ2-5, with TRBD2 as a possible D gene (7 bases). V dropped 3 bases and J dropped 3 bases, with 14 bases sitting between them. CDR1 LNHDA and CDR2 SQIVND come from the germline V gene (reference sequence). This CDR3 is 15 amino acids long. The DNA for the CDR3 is TGTGCCAGTAGTATCCCTAGGGGGGGCAAAGAGACCCAGTACTTC. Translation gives CASSIPRGGKETQYF.

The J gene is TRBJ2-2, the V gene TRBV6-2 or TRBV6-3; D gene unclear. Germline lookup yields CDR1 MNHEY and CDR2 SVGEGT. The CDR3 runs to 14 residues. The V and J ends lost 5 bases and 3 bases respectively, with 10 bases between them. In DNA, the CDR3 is TGTGCCAGCAGTAAACCCCGGGACACCGGGGAGCTGTTTTTT. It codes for CASSKPRDTGELFF.

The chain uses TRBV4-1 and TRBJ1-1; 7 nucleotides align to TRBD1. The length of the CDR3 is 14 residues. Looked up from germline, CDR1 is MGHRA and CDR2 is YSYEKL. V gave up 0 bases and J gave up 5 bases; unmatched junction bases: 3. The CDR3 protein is CASSQETGRTEAFF. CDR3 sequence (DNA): TGCGCCAGCAGCCAAGAGACAGGGAGGACTGAAGCTTTCTTT.

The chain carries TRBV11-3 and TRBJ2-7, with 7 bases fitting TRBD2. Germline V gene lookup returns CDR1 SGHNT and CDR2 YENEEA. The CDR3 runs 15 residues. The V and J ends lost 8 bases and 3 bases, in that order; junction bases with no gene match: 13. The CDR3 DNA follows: TGTGCCAGCTCTCGAGGCGGGGGTTTCGACTACGAGCAGTACTTC. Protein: CASSRGGGFDYEQYF.

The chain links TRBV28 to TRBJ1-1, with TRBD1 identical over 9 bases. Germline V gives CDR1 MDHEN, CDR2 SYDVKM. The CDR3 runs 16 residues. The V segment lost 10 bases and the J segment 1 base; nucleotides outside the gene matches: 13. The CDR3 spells CATGDRVGYKNTEAFF. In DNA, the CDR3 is TGTGCCACCGGGGACAGGGTGGGGTACAAGAACACTGAAGCTTTCTTT.

The CDR3 reads CASSGGLAGGNYEQYF. The DNA of the CDR3 is TGTGCCAGCAGTGGGGGCCTAGCGGGGGGTAACTACGAGCAGTACTTC. The chain joins TRBV6-1 to TRBJ2-7; 11 nucleotides agree with TRBD2. The V gene end was trimmed by 4 bases and the J gene end by 3 bases; junction bases not matched to a gene: 8. The CDR3 has 16 amino acids. Germline CDR1 MNHNS, CDR2 SASEGT.

The CDR3 sequence is CASSVDGNTEAFF. The CDR3, as DNA: TGTGCCAGCAGCGTGGACGGGAACACTGAAGCTTTCTTT. The V gene is TRBV5-4, the J gene TRBJ1-1; D is undetermined. CDR3 length equals 13 residues. Trimming took off 4 bases at V and 1 base at J, with 8 bases between the two ends. Germline CDR1 SGHNT, CDR2 YYREEE (reference sequence). Full variable domain (remainder filled in from reference TRBV5-4 and TRBJ1-1): ETGVTQSPTHLIKTRGQQVTLRCSSQSGHNTVSWYQQALGQGPQFIFQYYREEENGRGNFPPRFSGLQFPNYSSELNVNALELDDSALYLCASSVDGNTEAFFGQGTRLTVV.

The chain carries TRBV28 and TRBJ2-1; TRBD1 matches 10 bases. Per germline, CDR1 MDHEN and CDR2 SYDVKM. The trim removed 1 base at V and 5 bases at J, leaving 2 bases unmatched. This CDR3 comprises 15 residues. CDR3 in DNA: TGTGCCAGCAGTTTATTTGGGACAGGGGACAATGAGCAGTTCTTC. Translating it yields CASSLFGTGDNEQFF.